The 7 T cell receptor beta chains presented below share a single source sample, sequenced in a study of molecular identifiers for immune sequencing clone quantification. TCRdb analysed the PCR reads with MiXCR anew, one entry per CDR3 protein. Of about 630,000 distinct CDR3 sequences in the sample, about 25% were seen once. The sample was naive CD8+ T cells from blood, with Jurkat cell RNA spiked in. As to subset: FACS-sorted CD8+CD4-CCR7+CD45RA+ naive T cells. The source is a human donor in good health. Some libraries in this study had Jurkat cell RNA spiked in.

This clonotype was detected ten times or more. This rearrangement joins TRBV7-2 to TRBJ2-7; D gene uncertain. CDR1 SGHTA and CDR2 FQGNSA come from the germline V gene. The V end lost 5 bases, the J end lost 2 bases, and 10 bases lay between the germline ends. The CDR3 covers 13 residues. The CDR3 sequence: CASSIGRTYEQYF. CDR3 sequence (DNA): TGTGCCAGCAGCATCGGACGCACCTACGAGCAGTACTTC.

This clonotype was observed a few times. The J gene is TRBJ1-6, the V gene TRBV27; perhaps TRBD1 as D (6 bases). The CDR3 extends over 15 amino acids. V was trimmed by 2 bases and J by 7 bases, leaving 12 bases between them. CDR1 is MNHEY, CDR2 SMNVEV, per germline (reference sequence). The CDR3 reads CASSLTGGINSPLHF. As DNA, the CDR3 is TGTGCCAGCAGTTTAACTGGGGGCATAAATTCACCCCTCCACTTT.

The chain combines TRBV5-6 with TRBJ2-1; TRBD1 aligns across 7 bases. The CDR3 runs 17 residues. V lost 5 bases and J lost 0; bases outside the gene matches: 11. Germline assignment: CDR1 SGHDT and CDR2 YYEEEE. CDR3 in DNA: TGTGCCAGCAGAGACGCCACAGGGGTAACCTCCTACAATGAGCAGTTCTTC. Encoded protein: CASRDATGVTSYNEQFF.

This clonotype has only a few counts. The chain couples TRBV5-1 to TRBJ2-7; TRBD1 matches 7 bases. This CDR3 region has 13 residues. Trimming took 3 bases from V and 4 from J; bases not matched to a gene: 4. CDR1 is SGHRS and CDR2 is YFSETQ in the germline V gene. The CDR3 protein is CASSSQGKYEQYF. In DNA form, the CDR3 reads TGCGCCAGCAGCTCACAGGGGAAATACGAGCAGTACTTC.

The sample holds many counts of this clonotype. This chain connects TRBV5-1 to TRBJ2-3; 10 positions agree with TRBD2. From germline, CDR1 is SGHRS and CDR2 YFSETQ. J gave up 0 bases and V 4 bases, and 5 bases lay outside the gene matches. This CDR3 is 16 amino acids long. The CDR3 coding sequence is TGCGCCAGCAGCGGCACTAGCGGGGCTAGCACAGATACGCAGTATTTT. Translated: CASSGTSGASTDTQYF. Filled out from reference TRBV5-1 and TRBJ2-3, the complete variable domain reads KAGVTQTPRYLIKTRGQQVTLSCSPISGHRSVSWYQQTPGQGLQFLFEYFSETQRNKGNFPGRFSGRQFSNSRSEMNVSTLELGDSALYLCASSGTSGASTDTQYFGPGTRLTVL.

This clonotype has more than one count but fewer than ten. The CDR3, as DNA: TGTGCCAGCAGCTTATCCCTCAAGGGCCTCTACGAGCAGTACTTC. Translated: CASSLSLKGLYEQYF. The chain uses TRBV7-9 and TRBJ2-7; the D is unclear. The CDR3 sequence is 15 residues long. Germline CDR1 reads SEHNR; CDR2 reads FQNEAQ (reference sequence). The V and J ends lost 2 bases and 3 bases respectively, with 14 bases between them.

Comment on this clonotype: One end of the junction fails to match germline, which may point to a read error. This chain connects TRBV27 to TRBJ1-2; possible D gene TRBD1, 6 bases. Germline assignment: CDR1 MNHEY and CDR2 SMNVEV (reference sequence). CDR3 length: 15 residues. CDR3: CASSFNGGGLYGHTF. The CDR3 DNA sequence: TGTGCCAGCAGTTTCAATGGAGGGGGGCTCTATGGCCACACCTTC.